The 22 T cell receptor beta chains below all came from one sample that was sequenced in a study of blood T cells in healthy people across ages. A second PCR of about 6 to 11 cycles used a sample-barcoded 5' primer and a J-beta primer mix. TCRdb fed the 5' RACE reads into MiXCR, producing one record per CDR3 protein. The sample lists around 1,800,000 distinct CDR3 sequences, 39% occurring once. Material for sequencing was blood. These receptors all stem from a human donor in good health.

Written as DNA, the CDR3 is TGCGCCAGCAGCCCGGGGTACGAATCCCCGATCTTCTACAATGAGCAGTTCTTC. Translating gives CASSPGYESPIFYNEQFF. The chain is built from TRBV4-3 and TRBJ2-1; tentatively, D is TRBD2 (5 bases). CDR1 LGHNA and CDR2 YSLEER come from the germline V gene. Trimming left V 4 bases short and J 3 bases short, with 22 bases between. The CDR3 is 18 residues long.

This chain connects TRBV7-2 to TRBJ1-1; a weak D match, TRBD1 (6 bases). Trimming took 5 bases from V and 1 from J, leaving 11 bases between them. Germline assignment: CDR1 SGHTA and CDR2 FQGNSA. The CDR3 covers 14 residues. This chain's CDR3 is CASSPTGPNTEAFF. In nucleotides, the CDR3 is TGTGCCAGCAGCCCAACAGGGCCGAACACTGAAGCTTTCTTT.

This clonotype was seen more than once but under ten times. The chain recombines TRBV7-9 with TRBJ1-5; no clear D gene. Germline CDR1 reads SEHNR; CDR2 reads FQNEAQ (reference sequence). The ends were cut back, 1 base at V and 4 bases at J, with 5 bases in the middle. The length of the CDR3 is 13 residues. Here the CDR3 reads CASSLETNQPQHF. In nucleotides, the CDR3 is TGTGCCAGCAGCTTAGAGACAAATCAGCCCCAGCATTTT.

The rearrangement uses TRBV29-1 and TRBJ2-3; D perhaps matches TRBD1 (6 bases). Trimming stripped 5 bases from V and 7 bases from J, with 16 bases between. The CDR3 runs 13 residues. Germline V gives CDR1 SQVTM, CDR2 ANQGSEA. The CDR3 region has the DNA TGCAGCGTTAAGGGGCTGGACAGTTATACGCAGTATTTT. Translating gives CSVKGLDSYTQYF.

The chain carries TRBV20-1 and TRBJ2-4; D tentatively fits TRBD1 or TRBD2 (5 bases each). The ends were cut back, 6 bases at V and 3 bases at J, with 15 bases in the middle. Germline V gene data show CDR1 as DFQATT and CDR2 as SNEGSKA (reference sequence). The CDR3 is 14 amino acids. CDR3 sequence: CSAERGTGKNIQYF. In DNA, the CDR3 is TGCAGTGCAGAGAGGGGCACAGGCAAAAACATTCAGTACTTC.

J is TRBJ2-1 and V is TRBV7-2; a possible D gene is TRBD1 (6 bases). The germline V gene has CDR1 SGHTA and CDR2 FQGNSA. The CDR3 consists of 14 residues. V lost 2 bases and J lost 9, with 14 bases in between. Here the CDR3 reads CASSLYRDTGEQFF. The CDR3 coding sequence is TGTGCCAGCAGCTTATACCGGGACACCGGTGAGCAGTTCTTC.

This clonotype has a handful of counts. V usage is TRBV15 and J usage is TRBJ1-2; TRBD1 aligns across 7 bases. V lost 1 base and J lost 3; bases outside the gene matches: 2. Germline V gene lookup returns CDR1 LNHNV and CDR2 YYDKDF (reference sequence). The CDR3 is 14 amino acids. CDR3 coding DNA: TGTGCCACCAGCAGAGCGGGACAGCACTATGGCTACACCTTC. Translating gives CATSRAGQHYGYTF.

The chain links TRBV2 to TRBJ1-2, with D possibly matching TRBD1 (6 bases). This CDR3 contains 13 residues. V was clipped by 9 bases and J by 6 bases, with 17 bases between them. Germline V gene data show CDR1 as SNHLY and CDR2 as FYNNEI. This chain's CDR3 is CARKPRTVDGYTF. DNA for the CDR3: TGTGCCAGGAAGCCTAGGACAGTGGATGGCTACACCTTC.

This clonotype was counted between two and nine times. The CDR3: CSARGVVRGVQSYEQYF. CDR3 nucleotides: TGCAGTGCTAGAGGGGTCGTTAGGGGGGTCCAATCCTACGAGCAGTACTTC. This chain links TRBV20-1 with TRBJ2-7; D could derive from TRBD1 or TRBD2 (6 bases each). V was cut by 1 base and J by 1 base, with 20 bases left in between. Germline values: CDR1 DFQATT, CDR2 SNEGSKA (reference sequence). The CDR3 is 17 residues long.

The chain combines TRBV7-2 with TRBJ1-5; 7 bases match TRBD1. J lost 7 bases, V lost 2 bases, and 5 bases had no gene match. The germline V gene encodes CDR1 SGHTA and CDR2 FQGNSA. The CDR3 loop spans 14 amino acids. The CDR3 sequence is CASSLMGTDQPQHF. CDR3 in DNA: TGTGCCAGCAGCTTAATGGGGACAGACCAGCCCCAGCATTTT.

V is TRBV28 and J is TRBJ1-2, with 7 nucleotides matching TRBD1. CDR3 length equals 14 residues. Trimming removed 5 bases from V and 3 bases from J; junction bases left unmatched: 6. Germline V gives CDR1 MDHEN, CDR2 SYDVKM. CDR3 sequence reads: CASSTYDRDYGYTF. In nucleotides, the CDR3 is TGTGCCAGCAGTACCTACGACAGGGACTATGGCTACACCTTC.

The chain combines TRBV25-1 with TRBJ2-5; a weak D match, TRBD2 (5 bases). The germline V and J ends were trimmed by 1 base and 4 bases, with 13 bases remaining between them. Germline V gene lookup returns CDR1 MGHDK and CDR2 SYGVNS. The CDR3 has 15 residues. The CDR3 nucleotides read TGTGCCAGCAGTGAATCCTCGGGGTTTCTAGAGACCCAGTACTTC. Residues: CASSESSGFLETQYF.

The V call is TRBV6-2 or TRBV6-3, the J call TRBJ1-1; the D is unclear. CDR1 and CDR2 (germline): MNHEY, SVGEGT. Between the trimmed V and J ends, which lost 2 bases and 4 bases, there was a span of 8 bases. There are 13 residues in the CDR3. CDR3 nucleotides: TGTGCCAGCAGTTACCGAGCTAGCACTGAAGCTTTCTTT. Residues: CASSYRASTEAFF.

CDR3 loop: CASTLDVGVSGYTF. As DNA, the CDR3 is TGTGCCAGCACCCTAGATGTAGGGGTCAGTGGCTACACCTTC. This rearrangement joins TRBV7-2 to TRBJ1-2; D may be TRBD1 (5 bases). Germline CDR1 reads SGHTA; CDR2 reads FQGNSA. CDR3 length: 14 residues. V dropped 7 bases and J dropped 7 bases, with 19 bases sitting between them. Drawing the rest from reference TRBV7-2 and TRBJ1-2, the complete variable domain is GAGVSQSPSNKVTEKGKDVELRCDPISGHTALYWYRQSLGQGLEFLIYFQGNSAPDKSGLPSDRFSAERTGGSVSTLTIQRTQQEDSAVYLCASTLDVGVSGYTFGSGTRLTVV.

The chain carries TRBV7-9 and TRBJ2-3; tentatively, D is TRBD2 (5 bases). Trimming took 3 bases from V and 4 from J, leaving 8 bases between them. The CDR3 covers 13 residues. Germline CDR1 is SEHNR and CDR2 is FQNEAQ (reference sequence). Here the CDR3 reads CASSLMDSDTQYF. CDR3 nucleotides: TGTGCCAGCAGCTTGATGGACTCAGATACGCAGTATTTT.

J is TRBJ1-1 and V is TRBV27; no clear D gene. The CDR3 runs to 13 residues. The germline V and J ends were trimmed by 7 bases and 2 bases, with 11 bases remaining between them. Germline V gives CDR1 MNHEY, CDR2 SMNVEV (reference sequence). Here the CDR3 reads CASIPPANTEAFF. CDR3 nucleotides: TGTGCCAGCATCCCACCGGCCAACACTGAAGCTTTCTTT.

This clonotype has a handful of counts. V and J are TRBV2 and TRBJ1-5, with D possibly matching TRBD1 (5 bases). CDR3 length: 14 residues. Germline V lookup: CDR1 SNHLY, CDR2 FYNNEI. V lost 3 bases and J lost 9, with 15 bases in between. Here the CDR3 DNA reads TGTGCCAGCAGTGAGGACACCGAATCTACGCCCCAGCATTTT. It encodes CASSEDTESTPQHF.

This clonotype has just a few counts. This chain joins TRBV10-3 and TRBJ1-2; maybe TRBD1 (5 bases). CDR3 size: 11 residues. Germline loops: CDR1 ENHRY, CDR2 SYGVKD. The V end was cut by 2 bases, the J end by 8 bases, with 6 bases between. Here the CDR3 DNA reads TGTGCCATCAGTGAGCGGGGCGGCTACACCTTC. It codes for CAISERGGYTF.

The chain recombines TRBV21-1 with TRBJ2-4; the DNA was not compared with TRBD1, the D call given in the table. TRBV21-1 is marked as a pseudogene. The CDR3 consists of 13 residues. The DNA for the CDR3 is TGTGCCAGCAGCGGGGGCAGGGTAAGGGAGCAGTACTTC. Protein product: CASSGGRVREQYF.

J is TRBJ1-6 and V is TRBV7-2, with D hard to call. Germline V lookup: CDR1 SGHTA, CDR2 FQGNSA. The CDR3 consists of 16 residues. The V end lost 5 bases, the J end lost 4 bases, and 15 bases lay between the germline ends. CDR3 sequence: CASSQDRILYNSPLHF. The CDR3 DNA is TGTGCCAGCAGCCAGGACCGAATACTTTATAATTCACCCCTCCACTTT.

This clonotype was found a few times. The chain couples TRBV20-1 to TRBJ1-2; unclear D gene. The CDR3 spans 12 residues. The germline CDR1 and CDR2 sequences are DFQATT and SNEGSKA (reference sequence). The germline V and J ends were trimmed by 1 base and 0 bases, with 3 bases remaining between them. The CDR3, as DNA: TGCAGTGCTAGAGGGACTAACTATGGCTACACCTTC. Translation gives CSARGTNYGYTF.

V usage is TRBV20-1 and J usage is TRBJ2-7, with D unclear. Germline assignment: CDR1 DFQATT and CDR2 SNEGSKA (reference sequence). Trimming took off 2 bases at V and 8 bases at J, with 19 bases between the two ends. This CDR3 contains 14 residues. CDR3 DNA: TGCAGTGCTAGACCGACATGGTCAACTTACCAGCAGTACTTC. This gives the protein CSARPTWSTYQQYF.